Listed below are T cell receptor beta chains from one sample, sequenced in a study of T and B cells in COVID-19 patients. Via MiXCR, TCRdb re-called the multiplex PCR reads, giving one row per CDR3 protein. The sample yields several hundred distinct CDR3 sequences, around a fifth seen once. Sequenced: blood. Receptors were obtained from a human donor with active COVID-19. CDR3s include the opening cysteine and the closing phenylalanine or tryptophan.

TRBV11-1 13 CASSFKTNYGYTF
TRBV30 12 CAGRGAFGGYTF
TRBV2 11 CASSEKETQYF
TRBV15 14 CATSRDKGQETQYF
TRBV15 14 CATSRDSLNTEAFF
TRBV6-2/TRBV6-3 11 CASSSAGALTF
TRBV29-1 12 CSVRDRVETQYF
TRBV2 16 CASSQDRDHRHSPLHF
TRBV18 18 CASSPLRLAVKTYNEQFF
TRBV6-6 11 CASSHTDTQYF
TRBV20-1 14 CSATEPGGTDTQYF